This TCR beta chain came from a study of blood T cell repertoires in COVID-19. Study-wide context: In Cohort 3, a recovered donor had either two negative PCRs, clearance, or symptom resolution. Sites in the United States, Italy and Spain provided acute and convalescent COVID-19 samples.

CDR1 and CDR2 (germline): LGHDT, YNNKEL (reference sequence). The CDR3 is made up of 16 amino acids. V shed 3 bases and J 3 bases; nucleotides not matched to a gene: 3. Some clones are missing from TCRdb's copy, which holds only in-frame ones; the method was immunoSEQ multiplex PCR. The sample has approximately 210,000 clones, about nine tenths seen once. The rearrangement links TRBV3-1 (or the pseudogene TRBV3-2) to TRBJ2-4, with 12 positions matching TRBD2. What was sequenced was PBMCs or T cells enriched from blood (not recorded which). The clonotype originates from a man aged 25 to 40 in a cohort exposed to, infected with or recovered from COVID-19 (not recorded which). The CDR3 spells CASSQTSGSGKNIQYF. CDR3 DNA: TGTGCCAGCAGCCAGACTAGCGGGAGTGGCAAAAACATTCAGTACTTC.